A single sample is the source of the 10 T cell receptor beta chains below, sequenced in a study of cytomegalovirus exposure and HLA in healthy donors. Profiling relied on immunoSEQ multiplex PCR, and the TCRdb table lists in-frame clones only, not all of them. The table records fewer than 200,000 clones, approximately 83% of them present only once. Sequencing was performed on PBMCs. Receptor source: a woman between 18 and 29 years old in good health and CMV-seropositive.

V gene TRBV5-1 combines with J gene TRBJ2-1, with TRBD2 matching over 7 bases. Germline-derived CDR1 and CDR2 are SGHRS and YFSETQ. CDR3 length: 13 amino acids. V shed 4 bases and J 3 bases; nucleotides not matched to a gene: 1. In nucleotides, the CDR3 is TGCGCCAGCAGCGCGGGAGACTACAATGAGCAGTTCTTC. It translates to CASSAGDYNEQFF.

The V and J genes are TRBV7-3 and TRBJ2-5; TRBD1 matches 9 bases. Trimming cost V 6 bases and J 5 bases; bases outside gene matches: 10. This CDR3 has 15 amino acids. Germline CDR1 SGHTA, CDR2 FQGTGA. CDR3 residues: CASRQTGTGLETQYF. As DNA, the CDR3 is TGTGCCAGCAGACAAACCGGGACAGGGTTGGAGACCCAGTACTTC.

This clone appeared a single time. This chain links TRBV4-1 with TRBJ1-3; 7 bases are shared with TRBD1. CDR3 length: 13 residues. With 8 bases clipped from V and 8 bases from J, the junction kept 9 bases outside the gene matches. Looked up from germline, CDR1 is MGHRA and CDR2 is YSYEKL. Written as DNA, the CDR3 is TGCGCCAGCCGAAGACAGGGTGGTGACACCATATATTTT. This sequence encodes CASRRQGGDTIYF.

The chain recombines TRBV4-2 with TRBJ1-4; TRBD1 matches 7 bases. With 1 base clipped from V and 0 bases from J, the junction kept 8 bases outside the gene matches. The CDR3 is 18 amino acids. Germline V gene sequence: CDR1 LGHNA, CDR2 YNFKEQ. CDR3: CASSQGTGQLATNEKLFF. CDR3 nucleotide sequence: TGTGCCAGCAGCCAAGGGACAGGTCAGCTTGCAACTAATGAAAAACTGTTTTTT.

The rearrangement uses TRBV7-2 and TRBJ2-7; TRBD2 agrees at 7 bases. CDR1 SGHTA and CDR2 FQGNSA come from the germline V gene. The CDR3 is 14 residues long. The V segment lost 3 bases and the J segment 4 bases; nucleotides outside the gene matches: 6. CDR3 loop: CASSLTGGSYEQYF. The CDR3 coding sequence is TGTGCCAGCAGCTTGACGGGGGGAAGTTACGAGCAGTACTTC.

The chain combines TRBV6-1 with TRBJ2-1; 7 positions agree with TRBD2. Germline CDR1 and CDR2: MNHNS and SASEGT. This CDR3 contains 14 residues. The trim removed 3 bases at V and 9 bases at J, leaving 8 bases unmatched. This CDR3 reads CASSDWTSRSEQFF. The CDR3, as DNA: TGTGCCAGCAGTGATTGGACTAGTCGCAGTGAGCAGTTCTTC.

CDR3 sequence reads: CASSLYRSSGNTIYF. For the CDR3, the DNA is TGTGCCAGCAGCTTATACAGGTCCTCTGGAAACACCATATATTTT. The V and J genes are TRBV7-8 and TRBJ1-3; perhaps TRBD1 as D (5 bases). CDR1 is SGHVS and CDR2 is FQNEAQ in the germline V gene. The CDR3 sequence is 15 residues long. V lost 2 bases and J 0 bases, leaving 8 bases between the germline ends.

The CDR3 is CASSQVQGSGTQYF. In DNA, the CDR3 is TGCGCCAGCAGCCAAGTGCAGGGGTCTGGGACCCAGTACTTC. V is TRBV4-1 and J is TRBJ2-5, with D perhaps TRBD1 (6 bases). The germline V and J ends were trimmed by 1 base and 7 bases, with 13 bases remaining between them. This CDR3 has 14 amino acids. Germline V gene lookup returns CDR1 MGHRA and CDR2 YSYEKL.

The chain couples TRBV29-1 to TRBJ2-1, with a possible D match to TRBD1 (5 bases). CDR1 SQVTM and CDR2 ANQGSEA come from the germline V gene. The ends were cut back, 7 bases at V and 5 bases at J, with 18 bases in the middle. The CDR3 is made up of 14 amino acids. The CDR3 region has the DNA TGCAGCGCCGGAGCCCTGGACACTAACAATGAGCAGTTCTTC. It specifies CSAGALDTNNEQFF.

The rearrangement joins TRBV7-6 to TRBJ1-2; D is perhaps TRBD1 (5 bases). The V end was cut by 1 base, the J end by 8 bases, with 11 bases between. Germline V gives CDR1 SGHVS, CDR2 FNYEAQ. This CDR3 region has 13 residues. The CDR3 sequence is CASSLDQGGGYTF. The CDR3 coding sequence is TGTGCCAGCAGCTTAGATCAGGGAGGAGGCTACACCTTC.